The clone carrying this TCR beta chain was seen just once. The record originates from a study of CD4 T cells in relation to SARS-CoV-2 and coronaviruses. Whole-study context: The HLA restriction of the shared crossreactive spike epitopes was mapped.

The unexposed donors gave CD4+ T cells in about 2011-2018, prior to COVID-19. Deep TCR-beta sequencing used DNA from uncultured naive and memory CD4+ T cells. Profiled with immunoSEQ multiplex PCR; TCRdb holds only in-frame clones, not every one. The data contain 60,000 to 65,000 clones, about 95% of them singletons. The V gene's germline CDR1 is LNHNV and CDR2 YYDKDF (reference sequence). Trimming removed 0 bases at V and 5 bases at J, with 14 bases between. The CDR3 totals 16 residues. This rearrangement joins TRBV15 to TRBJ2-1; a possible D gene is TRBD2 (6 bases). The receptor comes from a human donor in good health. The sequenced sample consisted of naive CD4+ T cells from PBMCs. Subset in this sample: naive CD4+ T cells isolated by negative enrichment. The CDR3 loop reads CATSRDRLGLNNEQFF. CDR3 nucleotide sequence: TGTGCCACCAGCAGAGATAGGTTGGGACTTAACAATGAGCAGTTCTTC. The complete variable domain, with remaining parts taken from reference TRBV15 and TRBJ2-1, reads DAMVIQNPRYQVTQFGKPVTLSCSQTLNHNVMYWYQQKSSQAPKLLFHYYDKDFNNEADTPDNFQSRRPNTSFCFLDIRSPGLGDTAMYLCATSRDRLGLNNEQFFGPGTRLTVL.